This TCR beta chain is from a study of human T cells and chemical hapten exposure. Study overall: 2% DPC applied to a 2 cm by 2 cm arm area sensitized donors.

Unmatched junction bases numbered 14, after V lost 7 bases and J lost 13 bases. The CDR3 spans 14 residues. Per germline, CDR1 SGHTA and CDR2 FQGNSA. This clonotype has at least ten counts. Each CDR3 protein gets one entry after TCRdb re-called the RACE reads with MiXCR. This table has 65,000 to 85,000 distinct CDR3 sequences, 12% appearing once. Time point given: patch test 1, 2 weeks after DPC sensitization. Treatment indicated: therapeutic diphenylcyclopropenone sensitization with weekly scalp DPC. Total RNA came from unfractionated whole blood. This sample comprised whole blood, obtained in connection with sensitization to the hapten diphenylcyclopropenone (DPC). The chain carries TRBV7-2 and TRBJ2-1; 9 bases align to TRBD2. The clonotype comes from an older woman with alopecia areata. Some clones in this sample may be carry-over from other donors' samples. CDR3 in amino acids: CASNSQGSGSRQFF. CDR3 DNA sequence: TGTGCCAGCAACTCCCAGGGTAGCGGGAGTCGACAGTTCTTC.